A selection of T cell receptor beta chains follows, all from one sample in a study of Graves' ophthalmopathy and Graves' hyperthyroidism. MiXCR, run by TCRdb on the multiplex PCR reads, gives a single entry per CDR3 protein. Of roughly 500,000 distinct CDR3 sequences in the sample, 13% to 15% were seen once. Input material: blood. Receptor source: a woman aged 25 to 39 with Graves' ophthalmopathy. Both conserved end residues are part of each CDR3. The D gene is left open where the match is weak. Expanded clones get a size class; other rows say once, few or many, or leave the size out.

D,size,V,J,length,CDR3,DNA
TRBD1,many,TRBV7-9,TRBJ1-1,12,CASSYRDREAFF,TGTGCCAGCAGTTACCGGGACAGAGAAGCTTTCTTT
TRBD2,many,TRBV12-3/TRBV12-4,TRBJ2-4,17,CASSLATLAGFLGIQYF,TGTGCCAGCAGTTTAGCCACACTAGCGGGATTTCTAGGCATTCAGTACTTC
-,many,TRBV29-1,TRBJ2-7,12,CSVESGPYEQYF,TGCAGCGTTGAGTCCGGACCCTACGAGCAGTACTTC
TRBD2,many,TRBV7-3,TRBJ2-5,16,CASSVTFGSGGETQYF,TGTGCCAGCAGCGTTACTTTCGGTAGCGGGGGAGAGACCCAGTACTTC
TRBD1,-,TRBV7-3,TRBJ2-2,15,CASSLSTGGTGELFF,TGTGCCAGCAGCTTGTCGACAGGGGGGACCGGGGAGCTGTTTTTT
-,few,TRBV4-2,TRBJ1-1,15,CASSQEAGPNTEAFF,TGTGCCAGCAGCCAAGAGGCAGGCCCGAACACTGAAGCTTTCTTT
TRBD1,many,TRBV2,TRBJ1-6,20,CASSEEGVYRGNSYNSPLHF,TGTGCCAGCAGTGAGGAGGGGGTCTACAGGGGCAACTCCTATAATTCACCCCTCCACTTT
TRBD2,many,TRBV13,TRBJ2-1,15,CASSLDSGGANEQFF,TGTGCCAGCAGCTTAGATAGCGGGGGTGCTAATGAGCAGTTCTTC
-,many,TRBV27,TRBJ2-7,15,CASSPTGTANYEQYF,TGTGCCAGCAGTCCAACCGGGACGGCGAATTACGAGCAGTACTTC
-,many,TRBV6-1,TRBJ2-6,15,CASTGPLSGANVLTF,TGTGCCAGCACGGGACCTCTCTCTGGGGCCAACGTCCTGACTTTC
-,few,TRBV28,TRBJ2-2,15,CASSLTGIHTGELFF,TGTGCCAGCAGTTTAACGGGGATTCACACCGGGGAGCTGTTTTTT
-,few,TRBV18,TRBJ2-4,14,CASSLWETKNIQYF,TGTGCCAGCTCCCTCTGGGAAACCAAAAACATTCAGTACTTC
-,many,TRBV11-2,TRBJ2-3,11,CASSRTDTQYF,TGTGCCAGCAGCCGCACAGATACGCAGTATTTT
-,many,TRBV30,TRBJ1-2,17,CAWSVPWVTALSYGYTF,TGTGCCTGGAGTGTACCCTGGGTGACAGCGTTGAGCTATGGCTACACCTTC
-,-,TRBV12-3/TRBV12-4,TRBJ1-2,11,CASRAQYGYTF,TGTGCCAGCAGGGCCCAATATGGCTACACCTTC
-,-,TRBV12-3/TRBV12-4,TRBJ1-1,14,CASSLSSGATEAFF,TGTGCCAGCAGTTTGAGCTCGGGGGCCACTGAAGCTTTCTTT
-,many,TRBV10-3,TRBJ1-2,14,CAISGGGPNYGYTF,TGTGCCATCAGTGGCGGGGGTCCCAACTATGGCTACACCTTC
-,many,TRBV30,TRBJ1-2,12,CAWSVRVHGYTF,TGTGCCTGGAGTGTACGAGTCCATGGCTACACCTTC
TRBD1,many,TRBV27,TRBJ2-5,16,CASSPRTGNTVETQYF,TGTGCCAGCAGTCCCAGGACAGGGAATACCGTGGAGACCCAGTACTTC
-,-,TRBV6-1,TRBJ1-1,14,CASSPSQMNTEAFF,TGTGCCAGCAGTCCCAGCCAGATGAACACTGAAGCTTTCTTT
-,many,TRBV19,TRBJ1-5,16,CASSPLTVLGNQPQHF,TGTGCCAGTAGCCCTTTGACAGTCCTGGGCAATCAGCCCCAGCATTTT
TRBD1,many,TRBV20-1,TRBJ2-7,14,CSASRDRDTYEQYF,TGCAGTGCTAGCCGGGACAGAGACACCTACGAGCAGTACTTC
TRBD2,-,TRBV7-2,TRBJ2-7,18,CASSLAGNRGVSSYEQYF,TGTGCCAGCAGCTTGGCCGGGAACCGGGGGGTCAGCTCCTACGAGCAGTACTTC